This T cell receptor (beta chain) was found in a study of cytomegalovirus exposure and HLA in healthy donors. Study findings and constraints: Under in vitro conditions, a few CMV-associated chains were confirmed as specific for CMV antigens.

PCR employed 60 Vbeta and 13 Jbeta primers. Generated by immunoSEQ multiplex PCR, the TCRdb table keeps only in-frame clones and is missing some. The sample lists 150,000 to 180,000 clones; around 79% were seen once. For this clone: The antigen is not known.

Germline trimming cut 6 bases from V and 5 bases from J; bases unmatched to any gene: 13. From germline, CDR1 is MDHEN and CDR2 SYDVKM. This CDR3 spans 16 amino acids. This TCR derives from a man aged 25 to 40 in good health and CMV-seropositive. The chain combines TRBV28 with TRBJ2-7; TRBD1 matches 10 bases. What was sequenced was PBMCs. The CDR3 region has the DNA TGTGCCAGCAGCTCCACAGGGACAGGGGTGATCCACGAGCAGTACTTC. Translating gives CASSSTGTGVIHEQYF.